Reported below is one T cell receptor beta chain. This sample stems from a study of blood T cell repertoires in COVID-19. The overall study: Acute-phase and convalescent COVID-19 samples originated in the United States, Italy and Spain. PBMCs, B-cell-depleted T cells, or T cells were the source of the cDNA or gDNA that made up the material.

Authors' data handling: How many nucleated cells were present was estimated from reference gene primer amplification. Assay used: immunoSEQ multiplex PCR; TCRdb lists only in-frame clones, some missing. For V, J and clone size, that table is used; D and trimming come from the DNA. Here the sample spans 130,000 to 150,000 clones, 88% being singletons. The sample was peripheral blood. The receptor comes from a woman aged 45-59 years with acute or convalescent COVID-19.

The CDR3 here is CATTGSSYNSPLHF. CDR3 in DNA: TGTGCCACCACAGGGAGCTCCTATAATTCACCCCTCCACTTT. The chain carries TRBV10-3 and TRBJ1-6, with a tentative D call TRBD1 (6 bases). This CDR3 region has 14 residues. Per the germline V gene, CDR1 is ENHRY and CDR2 is SYGVKD. V lost 10 bases and J lost 0, with 10 bases in between.